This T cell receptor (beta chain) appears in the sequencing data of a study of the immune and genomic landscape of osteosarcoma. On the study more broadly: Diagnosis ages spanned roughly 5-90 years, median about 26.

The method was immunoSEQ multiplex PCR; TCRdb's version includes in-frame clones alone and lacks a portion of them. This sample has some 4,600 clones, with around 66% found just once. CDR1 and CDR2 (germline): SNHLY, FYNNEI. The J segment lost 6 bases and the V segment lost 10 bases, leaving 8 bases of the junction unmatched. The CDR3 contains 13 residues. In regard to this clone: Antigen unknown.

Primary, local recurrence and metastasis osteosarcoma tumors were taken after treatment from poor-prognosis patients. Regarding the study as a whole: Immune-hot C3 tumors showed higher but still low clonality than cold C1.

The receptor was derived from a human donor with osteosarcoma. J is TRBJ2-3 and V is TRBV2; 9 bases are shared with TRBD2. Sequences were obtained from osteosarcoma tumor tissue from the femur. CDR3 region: CATGREGRDTQYF. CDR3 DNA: TGTGCCACCGGGCGGGAGGGCCGCGATACGCAGTATTTT.